The rows below give T cell receptor beta chains drawn from one sample of a study of T cell repertoires in cytomegalovirus infection. TCRdb analysed the reads with MiXCR anew, one entry per CDR3 protein. Of roughly 600,000 distinct CDR3 sequences detected, about 24% appear once; the ten largest clones hold approximately 8%. The source material was CD8+ T cells from PBMCs. Receptor source: a human donor in good health (CMV status not recorded). Some clones in this sample may be carry-over from other donors' samples. Each CDR3 is given with its conserved first and last residue. A D gene is named only where the DNA matches it firmly. Not every row has a clone size; where given, it reads once, few, many or a size class.

D gene	V gene	clone size	J gene	CDR3 DNA	CDR3 protein
.	TRBV29-1	few	TRBJ2-3	TGCAGCGTTGATGGGGCTAGCACAGATACGCAGTATTTT	CSVDGASTDTQYF
TRBD1	TRBV28	few	TRBJ2-3	TGTGCCACTTCTAGGGACAGACTCACAGATACGCAGTATTTT	CATSRDRLTDTQYF
.	TRBV7-9	few	TRBJ2-7	TGTGCCAGCAGCCAAAGACAAATCTACGAGCAGTACTTC	CASSQRQIYEQYF
.	TRBV4-1	.	TRBJ1-1	TGCGCCAGCAGCCAAGAGTTGGGCAGGGCCTACACTGAAGCTTTCTTT	CASSQELGRAYTEAFF
.	TRBV4-2	few	TRBJ2-5	TGTGCCAGCAGCCAACTATCCCAGCCTCGGGAGACCCAGTACTTC	CASSQLSQPRETQYF
TRBD1	TRBV7-9	many	TRBJ1-1	TGTGCCAGCAGCCCCCGGACAGGGGGGAACACTGAAGCTTTCTTT	CASSPRTGGNTEAFF
TRBD1	TRBV7-4	many	TRBJ1-1	TGTGCCAGCAGTTCGGGACAGGGGGTGGGTATGAACACTGAAGCTTTCTTT	CASSSGQGVGMNTEAFF
.	TRBV7-6	many	TRBJ2-5	TGTGCCAGCAGCTCCCCGAACAGGTTCATCCGGAGGGCCCAGTACTTC	CASSSPNRFIRRAQYF
TRBD1	TRBV10-3	few	TRBJ1-2	TGTGCCATCAGTGTGGGGGACAGGGGGCGAGGTGGCTATGGCTACACCTTC	CAISVGDRGRGGYGYTF
.	TRBV28	.	TRBJ1-1	TGTGCCAGCAGTTTTGCCCTCGAAGCGAACACTGAAGCTTTCTTT	CASSFALEANTEAFF
TRBD1	TRBV6-1	few	TRBJ1-5	TGTGCCAGCAGCCACCCCAGGAGGGGGCCGGATCAGCCCCAGCATTTT	CASSHPRRGPDQPQHF
TRBD2	TRBV20-1	once	TRBJ2-1	TGCAGTGCTAGACGGGCGGGAGCTAGCTCCTACAATGAGCAGTTCTTC	CSARRAGASSYNEQFF
TRBD2	TRBV12-3/TRBV12-4	many	TRBJ2-1	TGTGCCAGCAGTTTCAGACTAGCGGGGGGGTCTCAGGATGAGCAGTTCTTC	CASSFRLAGGSQDEQFF
.	TRBV9	few	TRBJ2-3	TGTGCCAGCAGCGTAGGGGGCTCTAGCACAGATACGCAGTATTTT	CASSVGGSSTDTQYF
.	TRBV6-5	.	TRBJ2-7	TGTGCCAGCAGTTACTTCGACGGCGTGGGCGACTACGAGCAGTACTTC	CASSYFDGVGDYEQYF
.	TRBV6-6	.	TRBJ2-4	TGCGCCAGCAGGAGACTAGCCAAAAACATTCAGTACTTC	CASRRLAKNIQYF